A selection of T cell receptor beta chains follows, all from one sample in a study of OX40 agonist ivuxolimab in advanced cancers. Profiling relied on immunoSEQ multiplex PCR, and the TCRdb table lists in-frame clones only, not all of them. Of tens of thousands of clones in the sample, roughly nine tenths were seen once. The sequencing used CD4+ or CD8+ T cells sorted from blood, collected in a trial of the OX40 agonist ivuxolimab. These receptors came from an adult with an advanced solid tumor such as melanoma, head and neck, liver or kidney cancer. Each CDR3 is given with its conserved first and last residue. The D gene is left open where the match is weak. Size is stated for part of the rows, as once, few or many counts, or as a class when the clone is expanded.

cdr3_aa: CASSYSGQGYEQYF
cdr3_nt: TGTGCCAGCAGTTACTCAGGACAGGGGTACGAGCAGTACTTC
v_call: TRBV6-6
clone_size: -
j_call: TRBJ2-7
d_call: TRBD1

cdr3_aa: CASSEIGTTGEQYF
cdr3_nt: TGTGCCAGCAGTGAAATCGGGACGACAGGCGAGCAGTACTTC
v_call: TRBV6-1
clone_size: -
j_call: TRBJ2-7
d_call: -

cdr3_aa: CASSVATTGSDTQYF
cdr3_nt: TGTGCCAGCAGCGTAGCTACGACAGGGTCAGATACGCAGTATTTT
v_call: TRBV9
clone_size: -
j_call: TRBJ2-3
d_call: TRBD1

cdr3_aa: CASSPRDRYNYGYTF
cdr3_nt: TGTGCCAGCAGTCCCCGGGACCGATACAACTATGGCTACACCTTC
v_call: TRBV2
clone_size: once
j_call: TRBJ1-2
d_call: -

cdr3_aa: CASSVNLSPPGQLTALGNTIYF
cdr3_nt: TGTGCCAGCAGCGTTAACCTATCCCCACCGGGACAATTAACCGCCCTCGGAAACACCATATATTTT
v_call: TRBV9
clone_size: once
j_call: TRBJ1-3
d_call: -

cdr3_aa: CASSFTIAGVPTDTQYF
cdr3_nt: TGTGCCAGCAGCTTTACCATAGCGGGGGTACCCACAGATACGCAGTATTTT
v_call: TRBV7-6
clone_size: -
j_call: TRBJ2-3
d_call: TRBD2

cdr3_aa: CASSQEGRLNEKLFF
cdr3_nt: TGCGCCAGCAGCCAAGAGGGACGACTTAATGAAAAACTGTTTTTT
v_call: TRBV4-1
clone_size: once
j_call: TRBJ1-4
d_call: -

cdr3_aa: CASSSARDRGLDSYEQYF
cdr3_nt: TGTGCCAGCAGCTCCGCCCGGGACAGGGGGCTCGACTCCTACGAGCAGTACTTC
v_call: TRBV7-9
clone_size: -
j_call: TRBJ2-7
d_call: TRBD1

cdr3_aa: CASSHETGVNTEAFF
cdr3_nt: TGTGCCAGCAGCCATGAAACAGGGGTGAACACTGAAGCTTTCTTT
v_call: TRBV5-6
clone_size: -
j_call: TRBJ1-1
d_call: TRBD1

cdr3_aa: CASSTSGGLETQYF
cdr3_nt: TGTGCCAGCAGCACTAGCGGGGGGTTGGAGACCCAGTACTTC
v_call: TRBV5-6
clone_size: -
j_call: TRBJ2-5
d_call: TRBD2

cdr3_aa: CASSVGDSNTEAFF
cdr3_nt: TGTGCCAGCAGCGTAGGGGACAGTAACACTGAAGCTTTCTTT
v_call: TRBV9
clone_size: large
j_call: TRBJ1-1
d_call: TRBD1

cdr3_aa: CASSPPRQGNNEKLFF
cdr3_nt: TGTGCCAGCAGCCCCCCCCGACAGGGCAACAATGAAAAACTGTTTTTT
v_call: TRBV7-9
clone_size: -
j_call: TRBJ1-4
d_call: TRBD1

cdr3_aa: CASSLEGPEQFF
cdr3_nt: TGTGCCAGCAGCTTAGAGGGTCCCGAGCAGTTCTTC
v_call: TRBV7-3
clone_size: -
j_call: TRBJ2-1
d_call: -

cdr3_aa: CASSPRDIAGAYNEQFF
cdr3_nt: TGTGCCAGCAGCCCCCGGGACATTGCTGGGGCCTACAATGAGCAGTTCTTC
v_call: TRBV7-8
clone_size: -
j_call: TRBJ2-1
d_call: -

cdr3_aa: CASSVAFGGIADTQYF
cdr3_nt: TGTGCCAGCAGCGTAGCTTTTGGGGGGATAGCAGATACGCAGTATTTT
v_call: TRBV9
clone_size: -
j_call: TRBJ2-3
d_call: -

cdr3_aa: CASSRGELQDAYNEQFF
cdr3_nt: TGTGCCAGTAGTAGGGGGGAACTCCAGGACGCCTACAATGAGCAGTTCTTC
v_call: TRBV19
clone_size: -
j_call: TRBJ2-1
d_call: -

cdr3_aa: CAISESADRGFNQPQHF
cdr3_nt: TGTGCCATCAGTGAGTCAGCGGACAGGGGTTTCAATCAGCCCCAGCATTTT
v_call: TRBV10-3
clone_size: few
j_call: TRBJ1-5
d_call: TRBD1

cdr3_aa: CASSLQAQGTEAFF
cdr3_nt: TGTGCCAGCAGCTTACAGGCCCAGGGGACTGAAGCTTTCTTT
v_call: TRBV7-6
clone_size: -
j_call: TRBJ1-1
d_call: -

cdr3_aa: CASSLGVRAATEAFF
cdr3_nt: TGCGCCAGCAGCCTAGGGGTCAGGGCGGCCACTGAAGCTTTCTTT
v_call: TRBV4-3
clone_size: -
j_call: TRBJ1-1
d_call: -